This T cell receptor (beta chain) was captured in a study of Ad26.COV2.S vaccination and SARS-CoV-2 variants. Only in-frame clones appear in the TCRdb table, and some are missing; sequencing was by immunoSEQ multiplex PCR. Here the sample spans some 340,000 clones, approximately 86% being singletons. Regarding treatment: roughly 20 received Ad26.COV2.S at low or high dose, single or two shots; roughly five received placebo; per-sample allocation not given. Vaccine and placebo recipients were sampled on day 63 after the first injection. The germline V gene encodes CDR1 LGHDT and CDR2 YNNKEL (reference sequence). This CDR3 is 13 amino acids long. With 3 bases removed from V and 7 bases from J, the gap between germline ends came to 12 bases.

The sequencing used peripheral blood, collected in a trial of Ad26.COV2.S vaccine versus placebo. The chain uses TRBV3-1 (or the pseudogene TRBV3-2) and TRBJ2-5, with D hard to call. The TCR was taken from a person between 18 and 60 years old who received the Ad26.COV2.S COVID-19 vaccine or a placebo. The CDR3 reads CASSQTGAGTQYF. The CDR3 nucleotides are TGTGCCAGCAGCCAGACTGGCGCCGGGACCCAGTACTTC.